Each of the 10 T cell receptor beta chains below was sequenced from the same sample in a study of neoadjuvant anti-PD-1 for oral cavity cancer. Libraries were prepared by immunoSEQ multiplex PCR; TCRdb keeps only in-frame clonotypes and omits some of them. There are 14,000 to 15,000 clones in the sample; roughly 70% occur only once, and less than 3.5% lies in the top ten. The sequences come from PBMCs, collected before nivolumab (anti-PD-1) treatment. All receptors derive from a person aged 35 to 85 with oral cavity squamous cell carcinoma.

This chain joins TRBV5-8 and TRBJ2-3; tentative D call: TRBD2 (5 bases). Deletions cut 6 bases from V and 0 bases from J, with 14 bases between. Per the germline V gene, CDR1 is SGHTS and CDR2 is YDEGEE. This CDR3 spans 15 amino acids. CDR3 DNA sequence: TGTGCCAGCAAGAAAGCGGTTACAAGCACAGATACGCAGTATTTT. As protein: CASKKAVTSTDTQYF.

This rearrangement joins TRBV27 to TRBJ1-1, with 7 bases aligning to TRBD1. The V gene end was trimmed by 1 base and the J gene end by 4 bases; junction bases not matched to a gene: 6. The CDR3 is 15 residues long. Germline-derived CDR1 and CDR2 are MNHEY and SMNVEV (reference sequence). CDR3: CASSLFFDRATEAFF. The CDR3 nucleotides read TGTGCCAGCAGTTTATTCTTTGACAGGGCCACTGAAGCTTTCTTT.

The DNA of the CDR3 is TGCGCCAGCAGGGTGGCAGAGAATCAGCCCCAGCATTTT. This encodes CASRVAENQPQHF. The rearrangement uses TRBV5-1 and TRBJ1-5; D is unclear. Trimming removed 5 bases at V and 4 bases at J, with 10 bases between. Germline CDR1 reads SGHRS; CDR2 reads YFSETQ. The CDR3 covers 13 residues.

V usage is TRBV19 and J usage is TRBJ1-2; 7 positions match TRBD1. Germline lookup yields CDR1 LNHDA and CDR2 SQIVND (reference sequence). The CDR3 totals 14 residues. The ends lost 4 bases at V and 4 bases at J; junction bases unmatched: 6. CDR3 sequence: CASSTETGIYGYTF. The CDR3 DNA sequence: TGTGCCAGTAGTACTGAGACAGGGATCTATGGCTACACCTTC.

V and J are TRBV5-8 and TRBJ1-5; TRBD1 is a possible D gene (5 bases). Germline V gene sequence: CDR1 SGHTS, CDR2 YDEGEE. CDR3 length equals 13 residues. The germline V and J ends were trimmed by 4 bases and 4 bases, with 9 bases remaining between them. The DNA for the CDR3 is TGTGCCAGCAGCGGGGGGTTTAATCAGCCCCAGCATTTT. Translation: CASSGGFNQPQHF.

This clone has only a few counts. The CDR3 DNA reads TGTGCCAGCAGTTTATTTTCCGGGACGAACGAAAAACTGTTTTTT. Protein: CASSLFSGTNEKLFF. The chain has TRBV27 and TRBJ1-4, with a weak D call TRBD1 (5 bases). Trimming took off 1 base at V and 8 bases at J, with 14 bases between the two ends. Germline loops: CDR1 MNHEY, CDR2 SMNVEV (reference sequence). The CDR3 consists of 15 residues.

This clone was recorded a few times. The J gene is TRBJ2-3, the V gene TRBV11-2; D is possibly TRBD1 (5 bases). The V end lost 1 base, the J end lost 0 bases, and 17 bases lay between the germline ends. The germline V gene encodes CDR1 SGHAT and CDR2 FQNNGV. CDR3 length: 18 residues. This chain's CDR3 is CASSLGAEWGSSTDTQYF. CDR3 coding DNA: TGTGCCAGCAGCTTAGGGGCTGAGTGGGGCTCTAGCACAGATACGCAGTATTTT.

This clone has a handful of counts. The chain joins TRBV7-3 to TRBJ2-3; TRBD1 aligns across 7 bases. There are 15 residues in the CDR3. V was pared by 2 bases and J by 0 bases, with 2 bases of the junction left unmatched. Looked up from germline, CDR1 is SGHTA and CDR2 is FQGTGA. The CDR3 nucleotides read TGTGCCAGCAGCTTAGTGACAGGGAGCACAGATACGCAGTATTTT. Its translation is CASSLVTGSTDTQYF.

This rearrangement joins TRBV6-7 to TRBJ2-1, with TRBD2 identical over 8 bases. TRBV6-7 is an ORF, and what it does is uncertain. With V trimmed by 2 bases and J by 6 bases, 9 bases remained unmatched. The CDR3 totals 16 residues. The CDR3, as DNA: TGTGCCAGCAGTTACCTGAGATCTACTAGCGGCAATGAGCAGTTCTTC. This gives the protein CASSYLRSTSGNEQFF.

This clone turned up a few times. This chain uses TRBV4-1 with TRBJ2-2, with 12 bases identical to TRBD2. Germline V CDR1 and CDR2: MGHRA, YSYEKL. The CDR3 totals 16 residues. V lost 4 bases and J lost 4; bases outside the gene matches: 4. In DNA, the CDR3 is TGCGCCAGCAGCCCGACTAGCGGGAGCTTCACCGGGGAGCTGTTTTTT. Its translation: CASSPTSGSFTGELFF.